This T cell receptor beta chain was captured by sequencing in a study of shared clonotypes between healthy human individuals. The study, taken as a whole, reports: Clonotypes shared by all four donors outscored non-shared clonotypes in generation probability. Clonotype sharing across a few donors was observed for 4% to 6.5% of naive CD4 clonotypes.

Each sorted subset replicate got 200 ng genomic DNA, approximately 27,000 genomes. Some clones are missing from TCRdb's copy, which holds only in-frame ones; the method was immunoSEQ multiplex PCR. The sample has over 1.5 million clones; approximately 98% are singletons. A note on this clone: The antigen is not known.

The CDR3 totals 13 residues. Trimming took 11 bases from V and 0 from J, leaving 11 bases between them. From germline, CDR1 is SNHLY and CDR2 FYNNEI. The sequenced sample consisted of naive CD4+ T cells sorted from blood. Regarding subset: CD45RA+ positively selected. The receptor's source is a man in his thirties or forties in good health. This chain joins TRBV2 and TRBJ1-5; D gene uncertain. CDR3: CARGSDSNQPQHF. The CDR3 DNA is TGTGCCCGCGGGTCTGATAGCAATCAGCCCCAGCATTTT.